The sequence of this T cell receptor beta chain was determined in a study of cytomegalovirus exposure and HLA in healthy donors. V was clipped by 2 bases and J by 6 bases, with 15 bases between them. Germline assignment: CDR1 MNHNS and CDR2 SASEGT. The CDR3 spans 15 residues. The PCR ran on 60 Vbeta and 13 Jbeta primers. This table comes from immunoSEQ multiplex PCR, and its TCRdb copy is limited to in-frame clones, with some not included. The sample table includes around 70,000 clones. The sample comprised PBMCs. This clonotype was obtained from a boy younger than 18 in good health and CMV-seronegative. The rearrangement uses TRBV6-1 and TRBJ2-3, with D perhaps matching TRBD2 (7 bases). CDR3 protein: CASSEMTGGRDTQYF. CDR3 sequence (DNA): TGTGCCAGCAGTGAAATGACGGGGGGCAGGGATACGCAGTATTTT.